This T cell receptor (beta chain) was sequenced in a study of cytomegalovirus exposure and HLA in healthy donors. The PCR contained 60 Vbeta and 13 Jbeta primers. In the authors' workflow: Some 11 million of the roughly 77 million unique TCR beta chains counted in a later analysis were shared. Libraries were prepared by immunoSEQ multiplex PCR; TCRdb keeps only in-frame clonotypes and omits some of them. V, J and clone size reflect that table, while D and trimming were determined from the DNA. The repertoire holds under 200,000 clones, with about three quarters as singletons. This clone occurred once. The antigen is undetermined. Broader study findings: Association with HLA alleles at 0.05 false discovery rate was found for 16,951 TCR beta sequences in a later analysis.

Germline CDR1 SQVTM, CDR2 ANQGSEA. The CDR3 totals 15 residues. V dropped 2 bases and J dropped 0 bases, with 14 bases sitting between them. The rearrangement links TRBV29-1 to TRBJ2-7, with a weak D call TRBD2 (7 bases). The sequenced sample was PBMCs. This clonotype originated in a woman in her forties or fifties in good health and CMV-seropositive. Here the CDR3 reads CSVEWAGAGSYEQYF. The CDR3 DNA sequence: TGCAGCGTTGAATGGGCGGGGGCAGGCTCCTACGAGCAGTACTTC.